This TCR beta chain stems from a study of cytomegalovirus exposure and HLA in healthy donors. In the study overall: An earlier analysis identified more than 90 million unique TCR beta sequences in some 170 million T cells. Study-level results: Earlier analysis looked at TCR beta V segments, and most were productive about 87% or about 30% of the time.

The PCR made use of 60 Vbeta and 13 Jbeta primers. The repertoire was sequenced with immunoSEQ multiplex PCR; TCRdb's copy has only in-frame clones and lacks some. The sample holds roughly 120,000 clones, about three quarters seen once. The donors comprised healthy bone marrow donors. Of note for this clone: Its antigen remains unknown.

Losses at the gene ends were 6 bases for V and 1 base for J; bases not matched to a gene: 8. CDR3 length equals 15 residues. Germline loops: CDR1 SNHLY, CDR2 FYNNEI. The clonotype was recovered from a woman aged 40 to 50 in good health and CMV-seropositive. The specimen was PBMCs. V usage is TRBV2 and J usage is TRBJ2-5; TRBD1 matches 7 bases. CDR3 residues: CASRRDSKFQETQYF. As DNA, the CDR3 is TGTGCCAGCAGGAGGGACAGCAAATTCCAAGAGACCCAGTACTTC.